This T cell receptor beta chain stems from a study of regulatory T cells in long-lasting Graves disease. Time point reported: newly diagnosed GD, antithyroid drugs for less than 3 months. Extracted RNA from PBMCs served as the source of the TCR library. Arm-PCR of CDR3 regions and iRepertoire HTBI primers were the basis on which TCR beta libraries were built. TCRdb recomputed calls from the multiplex PCR reads with MiXCR, one row per CDR3 protein. The sample carries about 450,000 distinct CDR3 sequences, about 16% recorded once. Of note for this clonotype: The germline gene is not matched at one end of the junction; a read error may be the cause.

CDR1 SGHRS and CDR2 YFSETQ come from the germline V gene. This CDR3 is built from 16 residues. These data also formed part of another study, on T cells in Graves' hyperthyroidism and ophthalmopathy. That paper states: Diagnostic assessment was based on clinical symptoms, serum thyroxine and TRAb, thyroid ultrasound and orbital computed tomography. The study used the HTBI primer set for a first-round RT-PCR of the TCR CDR3.

The source material was peripheral blood mononuclear cells (PBMCs), sampled at new diagnosis, from a patient treated with antithyroid drugs. This sequence was found in a woman aged 25 to 45 with Graves disease. The rearrangement links TRBV5-1 to TRBJ2-7; tentative D call: TRBD1 (6 bases). CDR3 coding DNA: TGTGCCAGCAGCCTCCCTGGGGGCCAGAATGCCTACGAGCAGTACTTC. Protein product: CASSLPGGQNAYEQYF.